A single sample is the source of the 30 T cell receptor beta chains below, sequenced in a study of T-cell reconstitution after alpha-beta-depleted transplantation in children. Study findings and constraints: Among T cells one year after transplant, newly produced cells accounted for most counts and diversity.

The authors prepared the TCRbeta library with unique molecular identifiers. MiXCR, applied by TCRdb to the PCR reads, yields one record per CDR3 protein. This table holds some 300,000 distinct CDR3 sequences, around 7.1% found once. Their antigens are not known. The sample was peripheral blood, taken 360 days after TCRalphabeta/CD19-depleted stem cell transplant. The receptors shown here come from a female patient aged 2 to 10 who had a stem cell transplant for Fanconi anemia, so the T cells may come from the graft donor.

This clonotype showed up many times. The chain couples TRBV29-1 to TRBJ1-2; TRBD1 agrees at 9 bases. The CDR3 is 11 amino acids. V lost 4 bases to trimming and J lost 10 bases; unmatched junction nucleotides: 4. The V gene's germline CDR1 is SQVTM and CDR2 ANQGSEA. CDR3 sequence: CSVVTGGDYTF. CDR3 DNA sequence: TGCAGCGTTGTGACAGGGGGAGACTACACCTTC. Using reference TRBV29-1 and TRBJ1-2 for the parts outside the CDR3, the full variable domain is SAVISQKPSRDICQRGTSLTIQCQVDSQVTMMFWYRQQPGQSLTLIATANQGSEATYESGFVIDKFPISRPNLTFSTLTVSNMSPEDSSIYLCSVVTGGDYTFGSGTRLTVV.

The chain employs TRBV14 and TRBJ2-7, with D uncertain. The CDR3 loop spans 13 amino acids. Trimming shortened V by 1 base and J by 3 bases, and 7 bases separated the two germline ends. Germline values: CDR1 SGHDN, CDR2 FVKESK. The chain's CDR3 is CASSQVFFYEQYF. The DNA of the CDR3 is TGTGCCAGCAGCCAAGTTTTTTTCTACGAGCAGTACTTC. Together with reference TRBV14 and TRBJ2-7, the CDR3 gives the full variable domain: EAGVTQFPSHSVIEKGQTVTLRCDPISGHDNLYWYRRVMGKEIKFLLHFVKESKQDESGMPNNRFLAERTGGTYSTLKVQPAELEDSGVYFCASSQVFFYEQYFGPGTRLTVT.

This clonotype was seen more than once but under ten times. The rearrangement uses TRBV18 and TRBJ2-3, with 10 bases aligning to TRBD2. Trimming at V came to 5 bases and at J to 5 bases, leaving 10 bases not matched to a gene. This CDR3 comprises 16 residues. Germline lookup yields CDR1 KGHSH and CDR2 LQKENI. The CDR3 DNA follows: TGTGCCAGCTCATTCCTAAGCGGGGGGGCCATAGATACGCAGTATTTT. This codes for CASSFLSGGAIDTQYF.

There are a few counts of this clonotype. V gene TRBV19 combines with J gene TRBJ1-1; D gene unclear. V lost 5 bases and J 6 bases, leaving 4 bases between the germline ends. The CDR3 is made up of 10 amino acids. Germline V gene data show CDR1 as LNHDA and CDR2 as SQIVND (reference sequence). CDR3 protein: CASSGAEAFF. The CDR3 nucleotides are TGTGCCAGTAGTGGAGCTGAAGCTTTCTTT.

There are many counts of this clonotype. The rearrangement links TRBV29-1 to TRBJ1-1; D possibly corresponds to TRBD1 (6 bases). The V gene's germline CDR1 is SQVTM and CDR2 ANQGSEA. V lost 7 bases and J lost 5, with 17 bases in between. This CDR3 comprises 13 residues. CDR3 sequence reads: CSGRWGARTEAFF. In DNA, the CDR3 is TGCAGCGGGAGATGGGGGGCAAGGACTGAAGCTTTCTTT. The complete variable domain, with remaining parts taken from reference TRBV29-1 and TRBJ1-1, reads SAVISQKPSRDICQRGTSLTIQCQVDSQVTMMFWYRQQPGQSLTLIATANQGSEATYESGFVIDKFPISRPNLTFSTLTVSNMSPEDSSIYLCSGRWGARTEAFFGQGTRLTVV.

This clonotype has only a few counts. This chain connects TRBV9 to TRBJ2-3; 7 nucleotides agree with TRBD1. The ends lost 0 bases at V and 9 bases at J; junction bases unmatched: 7. Germline CDR1 SGDLS, CDR2 YYNGEE. The CDR3 contains 14 residues. CDR3: CASSVENSRGTQYF. DNA of the CDR3: TGTGCCAGCAGCGTAGAAAATAGCAGGGGGACGCAGTATTTT.

This clonotype was found many times. V usage is TRBV24-1 and J usage is TRBJ2-1, with 7 bases lining up with TRBD2. Germline V lookup: CDR1 KGHDR, CDR2 SFDVKD. This CDR3 comprises 13 residues. J lost 4 bases, V lost 9 bases, and 5 bases had no gene match. CDR3 sequence reads: CATFWREYNEQFF. The CDR3 DNA reads as TGTGCCACCTTTTGGCGGGAGTACAATGAGCAGTTCTTC.

This clonotype showed up many times. CDR3 loop: CASSVITGADTQYF. The CDR3 nucleotides read TGTGCCAGCAGCGTAATCACAGGGGCAGATACGCAGTATTTT. V and J are TRBV9 and TRBJ2-3; 7 bases are a match to TRBD1. Germline V gene lookup returns CDR1 SGDLS and CDR2 YYNGEE. The CDR3 runs 14 residues. The V segment lost 1 base and the J segment 4 bases; nucleotides outside the gene matches: 3.

In its sample, this clonotype was seen a few times. The J gene is TRBJ2-1, the V gene TRBV18, with 10 bases aligning to TRBD1. The germline gives CDR1 KGHSH, CDR2 LQKENI. The J segment lost 8 bases and the V segment lost 2 bases, leaving 12 bases of the junction unmatched. This CDR3 has 17 amino acids. The CDR3 sequence: CASSPTLGTGEMHEQFF. The CDR3 bases are TGTGCCAGCTCACCAACTCTCGGGACAGGGGAGATGCATGAGCAGTTCTTC.

This clonotype has ten or more counts. The chain recombines TRBV13 with TRBJ2-2; 8 bases match TRBD1. V shed 5 bases, J shed 4 bases, and the junction held 6 bases outside the gene matches. The CDR3 sequence is 15 residues long. CDR1 and CDR2 (germline): PRHDT, FYEKMQ (reference sequence). CDR3 in amino acids: CASSPRDRITGELFF. As DNA, the CDR3 is TGTGCCAGCAGCCCCCGGGACAGGATCACCGGGGAGCTGTTTTTT.

This clonotype was picked up a small number of times. The genes are TRBV20-1 and TRBJ2-1; D is perhaps TRBD1 or TRBD2 (6 bases each). Trimming left V 6 bases short and J 5 bases short, with 8 bases between. The CDR3 consists of 11 residues. Germline V lookup: CDR1 DFQATT, CDR2 SNEGSKA (reference sequence). The CDR3 nucleotides are TGCAGTGCAGGGGGGCACAATGAGCAGTTCTTC. Its translation: CSAGGHNEQFF.

This clonotype was observed at least ten times. J is TRBJ2-1 and V is TRBV20-1; possible D gene TRBD2, 6 bases. The CDR3 contains 14 residues. Trimming left V 0 bases short and J 2 bases short, with 8 bases between. Germline CDR1 and CDR2: DFQATT and SNEGSKA (reference sequence). This CDR3 reads CSARDGGTYNEQFF. In nucleotides, the CDR3 is TGCAGTGCTAGAGATGGCGGGACCTACAATGAGCAGTTCTTC.

The J gene is TRBJ1-2, the V gene TRBV10-3, with D maybe TRBD1 (5 bases). The CDR3 is made up of 19 amino acids. Germline V gene data show CDR1 as ENHRY and CDR2 as SYGVKD. V dropped 0 bases and J dropped 1 base, with 21 bases sitting between them. CDR3 in DNA: TGTGCCATCAGTGAGTCGGAAGCCGGGGCAATCGGGAGTAACTATGGCTACACCTTC. Protein product: CAISESEAGAIGSNYGYTF.

This clonotype was picked up many times. The rearrangement links TRBV20-1 to TRBJ1-3; D is unclear. CDR3 length: 15 residues. CDR1 is DFQATT and CDR2 is SNEGSKA in the germline V gene (reference sequence). V dropped 1 base and J dropped 1 base, with 11 bases sitting between them. The CDR3 nucleotides read TGCAGTGCTAGAGTGTTGAGTGCGTCTGGAAACACCATATATTTT. Its protein is CSARVLSASGNTIYF.

This clonotype was counted ten times or more. The chain employs TRBV28 and TRBJ2-2, with 9 bases aligning to TRBD2. The germline V gene has CDR1 MDHEN and CDR2 SYDVKM. V shed 6 bases, J shed 0 bases, and the junction held 5 bases outside the gene matches. This CDR3 region has 16 residues. The DNA for the CDR3 is TGTGCCAGCAGGCCAGCGGGGGGTTCGAACACCGGGGAGCTGTTTTTT. Protein: CASRPAGGSNTGELFF.

This clonotype was detected ten times or more. V usage is TRBV7-8 and J usage is TRBJ1-2, with a weak D call TRBD1 (6 bases). This CDR3 contains 18 residues. Germline CDR1 and CDR2: SGHVS and FQNEAQ. Trimming left V 1 base short and J 0 bases short, with 18 bases between. CDR3 DNA sequence: TGTGCCAGCAGCTTAGGATGGCAGGGGACCAGAGCTAACTATGGCTACACCTTC. Residues: CASSLGWQGTRANYGYTF.

In this sample, this clonotype turned up many times. The CDR3 loop is CASSYGTDSEAFF. CDR3 nucleotides: TGTGCCAGCAGTTATGGGACAGACTCTGAAGCTTTCTTT. The V gene is TRBV6-5, the J gene TRBJ1-1; 7 nucleotides agree with TRBD1. Germline V CDR1 and CDR2: MNHEY, SVGAGI. The CDR3 has 13 amino acids. Trimming took 3 bases from V and 6 from J; bases not matched to a gene: 4.

V usage is TRBV20-1 and J usage is TRBJ1-2, with D possibly TRBD1 on 5 matching bases. CDR1 is DFQATT and CDR2 is SNEGSKA in the germline V gene (reference sequence). This CDR3 has 13 amino acids. V gave up 5 bases and J gave up 3 bases, with 13 bases separating them. The CDR3, as DNA: TGCAGTGCTTCGGGACGGGGAGACTATGGCTACACCTTC. It yields the protein CSASGRGDYGYTF.

This clonotype was seen many times. The V gene is TRBV27, the J gene TRBJ2-1; 12 positions agree with TRBD2. The germline V gene encodes CDR1 MNHEY and CDR2 SMNVEV (reference sequence). The CDR3 covers 14 residues. Trimming took 6 bases from V and 7 from J; bases not matched to a gene: 4. For the CDR3, the DNA is TGTGCCAGCAGACCAGGACTAGCGGGGAATGAGCAGTTCTTC. It translates to CASRPGLAGNEQFF.

This clonotype was seen many times. The CDR3 loop is CSTTSGGTDTQYF. In DNA form, the CDR3 reads TGCAGCACGACTAGCGGGGGTACTGATACGCAGTATTTT. The rearrangement joins TRBV20-1 to TRBJ2-3; 12 bases are shared with TRBD2. Germline CDR1 reads DFQATT; CDR2 reads SNEGSKA (reference sequence). The CDR3 has 13 residues.

This sequence joins TRBV6-2 or TRBV6-3 and TRBJ1-5; the D is unclear. There are 17 residues in the CDR3. V dropped 0 bases and J dropped 2 bases, with 14 bases sitting between them. Germline values: CDR1 MNHEY, CDR2 SVGEGT. The CDR3 is CASSYSRRAAGNQPQHF. CDR3 in DNA: TGTGCCAGCAGTTACTCGCGAAGGGCCGCCGGCAATCAGCCCCAGCATTTT.

This clonotype showed up just a few times. The chain couples TRBV19 to TRBJ2-2; D gene ambiguous. With 5 bases removed from V and 6 bases from J, the gap between germline ends came to 16 bases. The CDR3 totals 15 residues. Germline lookup yields CDR1 LNHDA and CDR2 SQIVND (reference sequence). CDR3 DNA: TGTGCCAGTAGTCCCGGGTCCAGTATCGCCGGGGAGCTGTTTTTT. Its translation: CASSPGSSIAGELFF.

A few counts support this clonotype. The chain is built from TRBV7-3 and TRBJ2-2; 8 bases fit TRBD2. Germline CDR1 and CDR2: SGHTA and FQGTGA. CDR3 length equals 17 residues. Trimming cost V 0 bases and J 4 bases; bases outside gene matches: 7. The CDR3 reads CASSLTPGLVSTGELFF. CDR3 in DNA: TGTGCCAGCAGCTTAACGCCGGGACTAGTCTCCACCGGGGAGCTGTTTTTT. Looking up the rest from reference TRBV7-3 and TRBJ2-2 gives the full variable domain: GAGVSQTPSNKVTEKGKYVELRCDPISGHTALYWYRQSLGQGPEFLIYFQGTGAADDSGLPNDRFFAVRPEGSVSTLKIQRTERGDSAVYLCASSLTPGLVSTGELFFGEGSRLTVL.

This clonotype was counted at least ten times. This chain uses TRBV20-1 with TRBJ1-1; D not certain. This CDR3 comprises 12 residues. Trimming took 6 bases from V and 11 from J, leaving 19 bases between them. Germline V lookup: CDR1 DFQATT, CDR2 SNEGSKA (reference sequence). The CDR3 DNA follows: TGCAGTGCCGTCCTACGGCCCATCAGGGCTTTCTTT. This sequence encodes CSAVLRPIRAFF.

V usage is TRBV3-1 and J usage is TRBJ1-2, with D tentatively TRBD1 (5 bases). Trimming cost V 1 base and J 3 bases, with 12 bases left between them. This CDR3 has 15 residues. Per the germline V gene, CDR1 is LGHDT and CDR2 is YNNKEL (reference sequence). CDR3 in amino acids: CASSQGLQEYYGYTF. In DNA form, the CDR3 reads TGTGCCAGCAGCCAAGGCCTACAGGAGTACTATGGCTACACCTTC. The full variable domain, in which reference TRBV3-1 and TRBJ1-2 provide the parts outside the CDR3, is DTAVSQTPKYLVTQMGNDKSIKCEQNLGHDTMYWYKQDSKKFLKIMFSYNNKELIINETVPNRFSPKSPDKAHLNLHINSLELGDSAVYFCASSQGLQEYYGYTFGSGTRLTVV.

This clonotype was found many times. V is TRBV20-1 and J is TRBJ2-5, with D tentatively TRBD2 (6 bases). This CDR3 spans 13 amino acids. Germline V gives CDR1 DFQATT, CDR2 SNEGSKA (reference sequence). Trimming stripped 3 bases from V and 2 bases from J, with 10 bases between. The CDR3 spells CSASPSGQETQYF. For the CDR3, the DNA is TGCAGTGCTAGTCCCAGCGGGCAAGAGACCCAGTACTTC.

The rearrangement links TRBV28 to TRBJ2-4; 11 nucleotides match TRBD1. V was clipped by 6 bases and J by 10 bases; unmatched bases: 11. This CDR3 is 15 amino acids long. CDR1 and CDR2 from the germline V gene are MDHEN and SYDVKM. CDR3 region: CASRPPGQGARIQYF. The CDR3 DNA follows: TGTGCCAGCAGGCCCCCCGGACAGGGGGCGAGGATTCAGTACTTC. The full variable domain, in which reference TRBV28 and TRBJ2-4 provide the parts outside the CDR3, is DVKVTQSSRYLVKRTGEKVFLECVQDMDHENMFWYRQDPGLGLRLIYFSYDVKMKEKGDIPEGYSVSREKKERFSLILESASTNQTSMYLCASRPPGQGARIQYFGAGTRLSVL.

This clonotype was picked up many times. V and J are TRBV15 and TRBJ1-5, with unresolved D. CDR3 length equals 15 residues. Germline lookup yields CDR1 LNHNV and CDR2 YYDKDF (reference sequence). Trimming cost V 4 bases and J 0 bases, with 10 bases left between them. In DNA, the CDR3 is TGTGCCACCAGCACAAACCGCAATAGCAATCAGCCCCAGCATTTT. Its translation is CATSTNRNSNQPQHF.

This clonotype has at least ten counts. One junction end does not reproduce the germline sequence, and a read error may be involved. V is TRBV29-1 and J is TRBJ2-4; D is ambiguous. The CDR3 covers 11 residues. Germline V gene data show CDR1 as SQVTM and CDR2 as ANQGSEA. The CDR3 sequence: CSVEAENIQYF. Written as DNA, the CDR3 is TGCAGCGTTGAAGCCGAAAACATTCAGTACTTC.

The table lists this clonotype with many counts. The V and J genes are TRBV11-2 and TRBJ2-3, with D possibly TRBD2 on 6 matching bases. The V gene lost 1 base and the J gene lost 1 base, with 18 bases spanning the gap. From germline, CDR1 is SGHAT and CDR2 FQNNGV. The CDR3 sequence is 18 residues long. The CDR3 loop is CASSLVGDGWGGTDTQYF. In nucleotides, the CDR3 is TGTGCCAGCAGCTTAGTGGGGGACGGTTGGGGGGGCACAGATACGCAGTATTTT.